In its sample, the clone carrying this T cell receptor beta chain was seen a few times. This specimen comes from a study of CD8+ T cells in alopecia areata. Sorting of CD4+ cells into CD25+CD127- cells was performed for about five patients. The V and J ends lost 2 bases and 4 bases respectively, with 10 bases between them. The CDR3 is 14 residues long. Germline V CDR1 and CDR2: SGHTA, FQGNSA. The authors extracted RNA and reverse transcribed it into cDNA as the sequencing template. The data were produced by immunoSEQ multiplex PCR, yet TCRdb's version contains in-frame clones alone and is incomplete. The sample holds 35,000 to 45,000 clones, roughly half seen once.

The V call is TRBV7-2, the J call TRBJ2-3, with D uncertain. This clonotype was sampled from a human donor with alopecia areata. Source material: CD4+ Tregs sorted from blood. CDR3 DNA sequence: TGTGCCAGCAGCTTAAGCTCGCCGTCAGATACGCAGTATTTT. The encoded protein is CASSLSSPSDTQYF.